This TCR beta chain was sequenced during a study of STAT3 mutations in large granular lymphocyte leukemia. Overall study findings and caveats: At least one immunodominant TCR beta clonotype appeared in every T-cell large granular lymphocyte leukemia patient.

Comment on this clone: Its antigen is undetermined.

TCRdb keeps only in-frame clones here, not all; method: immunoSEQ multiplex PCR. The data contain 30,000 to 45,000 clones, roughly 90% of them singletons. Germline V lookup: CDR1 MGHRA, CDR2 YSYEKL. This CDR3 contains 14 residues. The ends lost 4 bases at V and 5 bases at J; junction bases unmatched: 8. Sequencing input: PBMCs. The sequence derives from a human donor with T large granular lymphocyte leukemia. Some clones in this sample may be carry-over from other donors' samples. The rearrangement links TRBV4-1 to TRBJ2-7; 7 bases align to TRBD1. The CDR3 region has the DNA TGCGCCAGCAGCCCGACAGGGATTCCCCACGAGCAGTACGTC. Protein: CASSPTGIPHEQYV.